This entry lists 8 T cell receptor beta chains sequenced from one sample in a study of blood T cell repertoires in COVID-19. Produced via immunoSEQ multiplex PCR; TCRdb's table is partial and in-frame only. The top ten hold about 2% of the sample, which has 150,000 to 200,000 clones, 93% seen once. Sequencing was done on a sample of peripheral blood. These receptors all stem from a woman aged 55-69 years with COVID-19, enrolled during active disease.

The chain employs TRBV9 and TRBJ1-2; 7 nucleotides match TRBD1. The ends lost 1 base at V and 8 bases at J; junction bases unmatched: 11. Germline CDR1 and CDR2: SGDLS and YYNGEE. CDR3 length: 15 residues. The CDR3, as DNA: TGTGCCAGCAGCGTAAACCGACAGGGAACAGGGGGCTACACCTTC. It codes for CASSVNRQGTGGYTF.

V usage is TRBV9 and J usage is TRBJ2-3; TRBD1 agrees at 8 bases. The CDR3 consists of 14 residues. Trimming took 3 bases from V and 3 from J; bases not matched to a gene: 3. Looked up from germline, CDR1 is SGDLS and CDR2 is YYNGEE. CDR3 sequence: CASSADRGTDTQYF. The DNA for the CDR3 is TGTGCCAGCAGCGCCGACAGGGGAACAGATACGCAGTATTTT.

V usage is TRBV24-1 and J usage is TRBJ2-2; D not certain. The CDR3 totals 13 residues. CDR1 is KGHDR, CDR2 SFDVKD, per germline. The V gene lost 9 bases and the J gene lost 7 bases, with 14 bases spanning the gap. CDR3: CATGTISGGELFF. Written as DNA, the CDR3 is TGTGCCACCGGCACAATCTCGGGCGGGGAGCTGTTTTTT.

DNA for the CDR3: TGCGCCAGCAGCTTGGGGTTAGCGGAGTACAATGAGCAGTTCTTC. Its translation: CASSLGLAEYNEQFF. The chain joins TRBV5-1 to TRBJ2-1; possible D gene TRBD2, 6 bases. CDR1 is SGHRS, CDR2 YFSETQ, per germline. The V gene lost 0 bases and the J gene lost 4 bases, with 11 bases spanning the gap. The CDR3 runs 15 residues.

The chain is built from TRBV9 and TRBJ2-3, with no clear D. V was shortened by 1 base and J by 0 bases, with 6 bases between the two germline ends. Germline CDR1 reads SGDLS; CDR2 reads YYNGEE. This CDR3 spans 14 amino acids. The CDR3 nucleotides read TGTGCCAGCAGCGTATTCGGGAGCACAGATACGCAGTATTTT. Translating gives CASSVFGSTDTQYF.

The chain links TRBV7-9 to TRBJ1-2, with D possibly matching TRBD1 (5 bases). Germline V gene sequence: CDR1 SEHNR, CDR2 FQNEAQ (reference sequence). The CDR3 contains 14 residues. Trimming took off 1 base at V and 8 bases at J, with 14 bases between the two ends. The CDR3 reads CASSLEVSAGGYTF. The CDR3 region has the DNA TGTGCCAGCAGCTTAGAGGTATCTGCAGGGGGCTACACCTTC.

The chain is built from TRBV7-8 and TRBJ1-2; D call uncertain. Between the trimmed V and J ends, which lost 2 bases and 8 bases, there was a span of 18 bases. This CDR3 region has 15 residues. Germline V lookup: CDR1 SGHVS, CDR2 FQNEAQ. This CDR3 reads CASSLLYSPEYGYTF. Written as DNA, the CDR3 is TGTGCCAGCAGCTTACTCTACAGCCCTGAGTACGGCTACACCTTC.

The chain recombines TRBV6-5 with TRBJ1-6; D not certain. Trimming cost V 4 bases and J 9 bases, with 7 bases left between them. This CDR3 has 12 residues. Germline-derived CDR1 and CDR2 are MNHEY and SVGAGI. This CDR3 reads CASSSRGSPLHF. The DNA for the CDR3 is TGTGCCAGCAGTTCGAGAGGTTCACCCCTCCACTTT.